The rows below give T cell receptor beta chains drawn from one sample of a study of T cell responses to AZD1222 COVID-19 vaccine. Profiled with immunoSEQ multiplex PCR; TCRdb holds only in-frame clones, not every one. The repertoire holds under 200,000 clones, with roughly 93% as singletons. The specimen comprised peripheral blood, sampled on day 0 of AZD1222 vaccination. The receptors shown here come from an adult in good health. The CDR3 runs from the conserved cysteine through the conserved F or W.

V gene,CDR3 length,CDR3 protein
TRBV10-1,17,CASPRVLATGLTDTQYF
TRBV19,13,CASSTMEGTEAFF
TRBV11-2,12,CASSSEGGEQFF
TRBV27,14,CASRSFMNTGELFF
TRBV5-6,13,CASRLTGDYGYTF
TRBV11-2,17,CASSYLTRIAGQETQYF
TRBV27,15,CASSLVWAGKETQYF
TRBV27,16,CASSFLYRSAKNIQYF
TRBV29-1,12,CSVGYSDTEAFF
TRBV14,13,CASSHGPSYGYTF
TRBV12-3/TRBV12-4,13,CASSFSPNYGYTF
TRBV3-1/TRBV3-2,16,CASSQGLAENTGELFF
TRBV9,15,CASSVSGALGDEQFF
TRBV11-1,15,CASSSLTGLQNEQFF
TRBV12-3/TRBV12-4,13,CASSSVGPLEQYF
TRBV29-1,15,CSVTHMWPPDYGYTF
TRBV7-9,16,CASSLALAGVNTEAFF
TRBV28,14,CASSSGTQREKLFF
TRBV11-2,17,CASSLADLAGGGDTQYF
TRBV3-1/TRBV3-2,15,CASSQPGGLSYEQYF
TRBV6-5,14,CASSYSIGGDEQYF
TRBV13,19,CASSKLAGDGGGATDTQYF
TRBV28,15,CASSPGGPSNQPQHF
TRBV7-7,13,CASSLGQPYEQYF
TRBV9,14,CASSPRLGNYGYTF
TRBV7-6,13,CASSRINAGTQYF
TRBV19,16,CASSPPGGFDNQPQHF
TRBV9,14,CASSVQDRSATQYF
TRBV28,13,CASSSRVAYEQYF
TRBV2,15,CASSESQGADYGYTF
TRBV27,14,CASSRREGSYEQYF
TRBV7-2,14,CASSLRQTNEKLFF
TRBV7-7,15,CASSFQDRGQETQYF
TRBV6-1,14,CASSETGYDYGYTF
TRBV6-2/TRBV6-3,14,CASSHPAGAETQYF
TRBV9,14,CASSLTGGSYEQYF
TRBV6-5,14,CASGNFGGLYTQYF
TRBV24-1,15,CATSGGAGVTDTQYF
TRBV5-1,14,CASRGGGAPYEQYF
TRBV5-4,15,CASSLGTSGQETQYF
TRBV24-1,14,CATSDSGTGNGYTF